This T cell receptor (beta chain) stems from a study of CD8 T cells in Susac syndrome (dated by TCRdb to about 2019). About the study as a whole: Whether CD8+ T cell activation and differentiation in Susac syndrome was antigen driven was tested using repertoire sequencing. CD8+ T cell repertoire clonality was compared between about a dozen healthy donors, around 14 Susac syndrome patients and 15 multiple sclerosis patients.

As concerns this clonotype: This clone's antigen is unknown. Per-base qualities were not stored, and no clone one base away is much larger.

High-throughput TCR beta sequencing profiled peripheral blood CD8+ and CD4+ T cells from healthy donors, Susac syndrome patients and multiple sclerosis patients. Multiple sclerosis controls were treatment-naive patients with stable or active relapsing-remitting disease fulfilling revised McDonald criteria. CD8+ TEMRA cells were enriched by FACS, while bulk CD8+ and CD4+ T cells were purified by magnetic negative isolation. Blood was collected in EDTA tubes and processed within 24 hours, with PBMCs isolated through density gradient centrifugation. PBMCs intended for TCR sequencing were cryopreserved in liquid nitrogen and thawed later in a water bath at 37 degrees C. The sorted or isolated CD4+, CD8+ and CD8+ TEMRA cells reached a purity of at least 90%. RNA was extracted using the RNeasy kit, and roughly 0.45 to 1 ug of the RNA was reverse transcribed with random hexamers. The immunoSEQ multiplex PCR assay, covering 54 Vbeta and 13 Jbeta segments, was used to amplify TCR beta CDR3 regions. PCR amplification bias was corrected by using a synthetic template baseline for primer optimization and computational correction. The source study handled its data this way. Reads were annotated to V, D and J genes per IMGT and analyzed with immunoSEQ Analyzer, keeping only productive sequences. Clonality was calculated as one minus the Shannon entropy normalized by log2 of the number of productive unique sequences. For each patient and control, public and private clones were evaluated among the 100 most prevalent clones. Clones were defined as Susac-specific if absent from the healthy and MS cohorts, from approximately 1,100 published viral clones and from other ImmuneACCESS disease sequences. TCRdb's own reprocessing of the public reads used fastp at Q25 and MiXCR and kept productive beta chains. One record per CDR3 amino acid sequence lists the most common genes and DNA. TCRdb, rather than the study authors, made the V and J calls. The sample records tens of thousands of distinct CDR3 sequences, around 90% of which are singletons. The top ten clones comprise 0.5% to 0.6% of the sample.

Overall results and qualifications from the work: The study acknowledged that relatively few individuals were included in the TCR sequencing and HLA analysis.

From a lookup of the germline V gene, CDR1 and CDR2 are MGHRA and YSYEKL. From the cysteine through the phenylalanine, the CDR3 covers 14 amino acids. The sequence is cut down to CDR3 DNA, 42 bases in frame from base 1. V gives up 5 bases and J gives up 1 base, and the segment between their germline ends measures 9 bases. The TCR was taken from a human donor with multiple sclerosis. Rearrangement joined TRBV4-1 to TRBJ1-5; TRBD1 is perhaps the D gene, given 6 matching bases. Material for sequencing was CD8+ T cells from PBMCs. The nucleotide sequence is TGCGCCAGCAGCACCGACAGGAGCAATCAGCCCCAGCATTTT. Its protein is CASSTDRSNQPQHF.